The 14 T cell receptor beta chains in this list originate from one sample, sequenced in a study of T cells in narcolepsy. This table comes from immunoSEQ multiplex PCR, and its TCRdb copy is limited to in-frame clones, with some not included. The repertoire holds some 17,000 clones, approximately 72% seen once, with 13% to 15% in the top ten. The specimen sequenced was CD45RA- memory CD8+ T cells from PBMCs. All receptors derive from a human donor with narcolepsy.

V gene TRBV6-5 combines with J gene TRBJ2-3; TRBD2 matches at 7 bases. Per the germline V gene, CDR1 is MNHEY and CDR2 is SVGAGI. This CDR3 is 15 amino acids long. V was pared by 0 bases and J by 5 bases, with 5 bases of the junction left unmatched. For the CDR3, the DNA is TGTGCCAGCAGTTACTCGAGGACTAGAGTAGATACGCAGTATTTT. Amino acids: CASSYSRTRVDTQYF.

The V gene is TRBV13, the J gene TRBJ1-1; 8 bases fit TRBD1. Trimming cost V 4 bases and J 6 bases; bases outside gene matches: 7. The CDR3 is 14 residues long. CDR1 and CDR2 (germline): PRHDT, FYEKMQ (reference sequence). The CDR3 is CASSSSDRDPEAFF. The DNA for the CDR3 is TGTGCCAGCAGCTCATCGGACAGGGACCCTGAAGCTTTCTTT.

The V call is TRBV5-1, the J call TRBJ2-7; D gene ambiguous. Germline CDR1 is SGHRS and CDR2 is YFSETQ. This CDR3 has 11 residues. Deletions cut 4 bases from V and 0 bases from J, with 2 bases between. This CDR3 reads CASSGSYEQYF. Written as DNA, the CDR3 is TGCGCCAGCAGCGGCTCCTACGAGCAGTACTTC.

This clone was counted between two and nine times. This same CDR3 is encoded by further DNA sequences in the sample. This rearrangement joins TRBV7-3 to TRBJ1-1; D possibly corresponds to TRBD1 (5 bases). The V gene's germline CDR1 is SGHTA and CDR2 FQGTGA. With 4 bases removed from V and 1 base from J, the gap between germline ends came to 10 bases. This CDR3 is built from 14 residues. The chain's CDR3 is CASSSPGRNTEAFF. Written as DNA, the CDR3 is TGTGCCAGCAGCTCACCGGGACGGAACACTGAAGCTTTCTTT.

This chain connects TRBV29-1 to TRBJ2-3, with 9 bases aligning to TRBD2. Germline V gene data show CDR1 as SQVTM and CDR2 as ANQGSEA. The CDR3 extends over 19 amino acids. After removal of 6 bases from V and 2 bases from J, the junction contained 21 bases not matched to a gene. The CDR3 nucleotides read TGCAGCGTCTATGATTGGGGCCTAGCGGGATATGAATTCACAGATACGCAGTATTTT. Its translation: CSVYDWGLAGYEFTDTQYF.

This clone has only a few counts. The chain combines TRBV6-1 with TRBJ2-7, with D perhaps matching TRBD1 (5 bases). Germline V gene data show CDR1 as MNHNS and CDR2 as SASEGT. This CDR3 region has 13 residues. V lost 5 bases, J lost 2 bases, and 10 bases lay in between. The CDR3 protein is CASSIYRTYEQYF. The CDR3 bases are TGTGCCAGCAGTATTTACAGGACCTACGAGCAGTACTTC.

The rearrangement joins TRBV4-1 to TRBJ1-1; D call uncertain. This CDR3 has 11 residues. Trimming removed 5 bases from V and 11 bases from J, with 12 bases in between. Looked up from germline, CDR1 is MGHRA and CDR2 is YSYEKL. CDR3 loop: CASSSRHGAFF. CDR3 coding DNA: TGCGCCAGCAGCTCCCGGCACGGGGCTTTCTTT.

The rearrangement uses TRBV4-1 and TRBJ1-2; D might be TRBD1 (6 bases). CDR1 and CDR2 from the germline V gene are MGHRA and YSYEKL. The length of the CDR3 is 13 residues. The V and J ends lost 3 bases and 2 bases respectively, with 7 bases between them. CDR3 nucleotides: TGCGCCAGCAGCCACGGACAGAACTATGGCTACACCTTC. This translates into CASSHGQNYGYTF.

V usage is TRBV5-6 and J usage is TRBJ1-3; the D gene is possibly TRBD1 (5 bases). Germline V CDR1 and CDR2: SGHDT, YYEEEE. This CDR3 spans 14 amino acids. V was pared by 1 base and J by 8 bases, with 13 bases between. In DNA form, the CDR3 reads TGTGCCAGCAGCTTGTACAGGCATGAGGACACCATATATTTT. The encoded protein is CASSLYRHEDTIYF. The full variable domain, rest sourced from reference TRBV5-6 and TRBJ1-3, is DAGVTQSPTHLIKTRGQQVTLRCSPKSGHDTVSWYQQALGQGPQFIFQYYEEEERQRGNFPDRFSGHQFPNYSSELNVNALLLGDSALYLCASSLYRHEDTIYFGEGSWLTVV.

V gene TRBV11-2 combines with J gene TRBJ2-5; 8 bases line up with TRBD2. Germline V gene lookup returns CDR1 SGHAT and CDR2 FQNNGV. Trimming removed 5 bases from V and 5 bases from J; junction bases left unmatched: 10. The CDR3 has 15 residues. The CDR3 nucleotides are TGTGCCAGCAGCCCCCTCGGGGCTAGCGGGGAGACCCAGTACTTC. Its translation is CASSPLGASGETQYF.

The chain joins TRBV29-1 to TRBJ2-5; D possibly corresponds to TRBD1 (6 bases). Germline V gene lookup returns CDR1 SQVTM and CDR2 ANQGSEA. V was pared by 5 bases and J by 3 bases, with 13 bases between. There are 13 residues in the CDR3. As DNA, the CDR3 is TGCAGCGTTACAGGGTTGGGGGAAGAGACCCAGTACTTC. Encoded protein: CSVTGLGEETQYF.

This clone was recorded a few times. This rearrangement joins TRBV19 to TRBJ2-2; tentatively, D is TRBD1 (7 bases). In germline, CDR1 is LNHDA, CDR2 SQIVND (reference sequence). The germline V and J ends were trimmed by 5 bases and 7 bases, with 14 bases remaining between them. There are 14 residues in the CDR3. The CDR3 region has the DNA TGTGCCAGTAGTGACACAGGGGAGGTCGGGGAGCTGTTTTTT. It yields the protein CASSDTGEVGELFF. Full variable domain (remainder filled in from reference TRBV19 and TRBJ2-2): DGGITQSPKYLFRKEGQNVTLSCEQNLNHDAMYWYRQDPGQGLRLIYYSQIVNDFQKGDIAEGYSVSREKKESFPLTVTSAQKNPTAFYLCASSDTGEVGELFFGEGSRLTVL.

V usage is TRBV9 and J usage is TRBJ2-7, with D maybe TRBD2 (5 bases). V gave up 4 bases and J gave up 9 bases, with 17 bases separating them. The length of the CDR3 is 13 residues. CDR1 and CDR2 from the germline V gene are SGDLS and YYNGEE. The CDR3 spells CASSPGKRSVQYF. CDR3 coding DNA: TGTGCCAGCAGCCCTGGGAAGCGGTCCGTGCAGTACTTC.

The V call is TRBV6-5, the J call TRBJ2-7, with 7 bases identical to TRBD1. Per the germline V gene, CDR1 is MNHEY and CDR2 is SVGAGI. V shed 5 bases and J 7 bases; nucleotides not matched to a gene: 5. There are 12 residues in the CDR3. The CDR3 nucleotides are TGTGCCAGCAGTGAGACAGGGCTTGAGCAGTACTTC. Translation gives CASSETGLEQYF.